Following are 20 T cell receptor beta chains from one sample sequenced in a study of T cells after yellow fever vaccination. TCRdb processed the 5' RACE reads anew with MiXCR; each CDR3 protein has one entry. The sample lists 25,000 to 35,000 distinct CDR3 sequences; approximately 4.4% were seen once. The specimen was CD8+ T cells sorted from PBMCs, collected 5 days after the yellow fever booster vaccination. These receptors were collected from a man in his thirties or forties who received the YFV17D yellow fever vaccine.

There are many counts of this clonotype. The chain joins TRBV7-8 to TRBJ2-1, with TRBD2 matching 11 bases. Trimming removed 7 bases from V and 10 bases from J; junction bases left unmatched: 9. Germline V lookup: CDR1 SGHVS, CDR2 FQNEAQ. The CDR3 sequence is 14 residues long. The chain's CDR3 is CASTHAGTSGEQFF. The CDR3 DNA follows: TGTGCCAGCACCCACGCCGGGACTAGCGGAGAGCAGTTCTTC.

The CDR3 reads CSAAGQGALWGELFF. Written as DNA, the CDR3 is TGCAGCGCCGCGGGACAGGGGGCCCTTTGGGGGGAGCTGTTTTTT. The chain couples TRBV29-1 to TRBJ2-2; 12 nucleotides align to TRBD1. The CDR3 is 15 amino acids. Trimming took 7 bases from V and 8 from J; bases not matched to a gene: 11. Looked up from germline, CDR1 is SQVTM and CDR2 is ANQGSEA.

Many counts were recorded for this clonotype. The genes are TRBV4-3 and TRBJ2-1; the D gene is possibly TRBD2 (5 bases). CDR1 and CDR2 from the germline V gene are LGHNA and YSLEER. Trimming removed 1 base from V and 8 bases from J, with 12 bases in between. The CDR3 loop spans 14 amino acids. CDR3 in DNA: TGCGCCAGCAGCCAAGTATCTAGCTATGATGAGCAGTTCTTC. It codes for CASSQVSSYDEQFF.

Ten or more counts support this clonotype. Sequence at one end of the junction differs from germline and may be a read error. The chain recombines TRBV7-7 with TRBJ2-1; weak D call: TRBD1 (6 bases). Germline V gene data show CDR1 as SSHAT and CDR2 as FNYEAQ (reference sequence). The CDR3 is 13 residues long. This CDR3 reads CASSDRLSNEQFF. The CDR3 nucleotides are TGTGCTAGCAGTGACAGGTTATCCAATGAGCAGTTCTTC.

The sample holds many counts of this clonotype. The chain combines TRBV7-2 with TRBJ2-7; unclear D gene. V was shortened by 0 bases and J by 5 bases, with 11 bases between the two germline ends. The CDR3 has 14 residues. CDR1 SGHTA and CDR2 FQGNSA come from the germline V gene. The CDR3 sequence: CASSLAGGADEQYF. The CDR3 DNA follows: TGTGCCAGCAGCTTAGCAGGCGGAGCCGACGAGCAGTACTTC. Combining the CDR3 with reference TRBV7-2 and TRBJ2-7 gives the whole variable domain GAGVSQSPSNKVTEKGKDVELRCDPISGHTALYWYRQSLGQGLEFLIYFQGNSAPDKSGLPSDRFSAERTGGSVSTLTIQRTQQEDSAVYLCASSLAGGADEQYFGPGTRLTVT.

The sample holds many counts of this clonotype. This chain links TRBV7-9 with TRBJ2-7; TRBD1 aligns across 9 bases. Per the germline V gene, CDR1 is SEHNR and CDR2 is FQNEAQ (reference sequence). Trimming cost V 6 bases and J 2 bases; bases outside gene matches: 5. CDR3 length: 14 residues. The chain's CDR3 is CASSPGTGTYEQYF. CDR3 DNA: TGTGCCAGCAGTCCCGGGACAGGGACCTACGAGCAGTACTTC.

This clonotype came up many times. V is TRBV9 and J is TRBJ2-1, with a tentative D call TRBD2 (6 bases). Germline values: CDR1 SGDLS, CDR2 YYNGEE. The CDR3 consists of 12 residues. V was pared by 7 bases and J by 8 bases, with 13 bases between. CDR3 DNA sequence: TGTGCCAGCGCCTCGGGAGTCGATGAGCAGTTCTTC. Translated: CASASGVDEQFF.

There are many counts of this clonotype. This chain joins TRBV19 and TRBJ2-1; D tentatively reads TRBD1 or TRBD2 (5 bases each). Trimming cost V 9 bases and J 5 bases, with 20 bases left between them. Per germline, CDR1 LNHDA and CDR2 SQIVND (reference sequence). This CDR3 has 15 residues. CDR3 protein: CASSGSRSGHNEQFF. Written as DNA, the CDR3 is TGTGCCAGCTCCGGGTCTAGATCGGGGCACAATGAGCAGTTCTTC.

This clonotype is medium-sized. This chain uses TRBV28 with TRBJ2-3, with 8 nucleotides matching TRBD2. The V and J ends lost 3 bases and 0 bases, in that order; junction bases with no gene match: 20. Germline V gives CDR1 MDHEN, CDR2 SYDVKM. The length of the CDR3 is 21 residues. CDR3 sequence (DNA): TGTGCCAGCAGTTTCCCACTACACAATCCCGTTAGCGGGGCTAGCACAGATACGCAGTATTTT. Amino acids: CASSFPLHNPVSGASTDTQYF.

This clonotype occurred many times. The V call is TRBV5-6, the J call TRBJ2-5, with TRBD1 matching over 8 bases. V was pared by 1 base and J by 5 bases, with 4 bases of the junction left unmatched. The CDR3 spans 14 residues. Germline V gene lookup returns CDR1 SGHDT and CDR2 YYEEEE. CDR3 in amino acids: CASSLPGGRETQYF. CDR3 nucleotides: TGTGCCAGCAGCTTGCCAGGGGGCCGGGAGACCCAGTACTTC.

This clonotype appeared many times. V usage is TRBV5-1 and J usage is TRBJ2-7; TRBD2 is a possible D gene (6 bases). The germline gives CDR1 SGHRS, CDR2 YFSETQ. The ends were cut back, 0 bases at V and 4 bases at J, with 14 bases in the middle. The CDR3 is 15 amino acids. The CDR3 sequence: CASSLGDSGWYEQYF. For the CDR3, the DNA is TGCGCCAGCAGCTTGGGGGACTCCGGATGGTACGAGCAGTACTTC.

This clonotype was recorded at least ten times. The genes are TRBV29-1 and TRBJ2-6; TRBD2 aligns across 11 bases. This CDR3 contains 16 residues. V lost 6 bases, J lost 0 bases, and 4 bases stayed unmatched. Germline V gene lookup returns CDR1 SQVTM and CDR2 ANQGSEA. CDR3 sequence: CSVAGLAASGANVLTF. CDR3 sequence (DNA): TGCAGCGTAGCGGGACTAGCGGCCTCTGGGGCCAACGTCCTGACTTTC.

The CDR3 DNA reads as TGCGCCAGCCCCCTGGGGGGGAGCTCCTACAATGAGCAGTTCTTC. Amino acid sequence: CASPLGGSSYNEQFF. The chain combines TRBV5-1 with TRBJ2-1; 7 bases map to TRBD2. Germline V CDR1 and CDR2: SGHRS, YFSETQ. After removal of 7 bases from V and 0 bases from J, the junction contained 7 bases not matched to a gene. The CDR3 has 15 amino acids.

Many counts were recorded for this clonotype. The J gene is TRBJ2-7, the V gene TRBV27; no definite D call. The germline V gene has CDR1 MNHEY and CDR2 SMNVEV (reference sequence). V was pared by 1 base and J by 5 bases, with 12 bases between. CDR3 length equals 14 residues. The CDR3 DNA sequence: TGTGCCAGCAGTTTATTGGGTAACGCAAACGAGCAGTACTTC. Translated, it gives CASSLLGNANEQYF.

This clonotype showed up many times. This sequence joins TRBV6-5 and TRBJ2-7; D uncertain. This CDR3 is built from 15 residues. Germline CDR1 and CDR2: MNHEY and SVGAGI. With 4 bases removed from V and 5 bases from J, the gap between germline ends came to 18 bases. As DNA, the CDR3 is TGTGCCAGCAGTTCCTTATCCCAAGGCTTCCACGAGCAGTACTTC. Protein product: CASSSLSQGFHEQYF.

Many counts were recorded for this clonotype. CDR3 sequence reads: CSAGGSGGDYNEQFF. Written as DNA, the CDR3 is TGCAGTGCTGGAGGTTCGGGGGGTGACTACAATGAGCAGTTCTTC. The rearrangement links TRBV20-1 to TRBJ2-1; 7 bases map to TRBD2. The CDR3 totals 15 residues. Germline CDR1 reads DFQATT; CDR2 reads SNEGSKA (reference sequence). V was pared by 5 bases and J by 3 bases, with 10 bases of the junction left unmatched.

This clonotype was observed many times. The gene calls are TRBV30 and TRBJ2-1; D unclear. V lost 4 bases to trimming and J lost 10 bases, with 11 bases between them. The CDR3 covers 11 residues. Per germline, CDR1 GTSNPN and CDR2 SVGIG (reference sequence). The CDR3 nucleotides are TGTGCCTGGACCCCTAGGCGGGAGCAGTTCTTC. Translating it yields CAWTPRREQFF.

Many counts were recorded for this clonotype. This chain uses TRBV6-5 with TRBJ2-3; 8 bases line up with TRBD2. Germline CDR1 reads MNHEY; CDR2 reads SVGAGI. Trimming removed 4 bases from V and 2 bases from J; junction bases left unmatched: 2. The CDR3 length is 14 residues. CDR3 residues: CASSLAGTTDTQYF. CDR3 DNA sequence: TGTGCCAGCAGTTTAGCGGGGACCACAGATACGCAGTATTTT.

This clonotype was seen ten or more times. The CDR3 reads CASSLARAGQETQYF. In DNA form, the CDR3 reads TGTGCCAGCAGCTTAGCGCGGGCAGGACAAGAGACCCAGTACTTC. The V gene is TRBV7-9, the J gene TRBJ2-5, with D perhaps TRBD2 (5 bases). The germline gives CDR1 SEHNR, CDR2 FQNEAQ (reference sequence). Trimming pared 0 bases from V and 2 bases from J, leaving 10 bases between. The CDR3 has 15 residues.

This clonotype was counted ten times or more. The gene calls are TRBV12-3 or TRBV12-4 and TRBJ2-5; D ambiguous. V was clipped by 6 bases and J by 0 bases, with 2 bases between them. There are 11 residues in the CDR3. The DNA of the CDR3 is TGTGCCAGCAGCCACCAAGAGACCCAGTACTTC. Protein: CASSHQETQYF.